This T cell receptor beta chain comes out of a study of blood T cell repertoires in COVID-19 (TCRdb year 2020). In the study overall: Samples from collaborators originated in the United States, Italy and Spain and spanned both the acute and convalescent phases of COVID-19. The dataset comprised deeply sampled blood TCRbeta repertoires from subjects exposed to, actively infected with, or recovered from COVID-19. The repertoires were released in a freely available public database meant as a resource for research on the immune response to SARS-CoV-2. The prospective study material was composed of cDNA or gDNA derived from T cells, B-cell-depleted T cells, or PBMCs. The samples were drawn from two sources: the first 160 participants of the ongoing ImmuneRACE study, and 1,200 or so subjects contributed by 6 global collaborators. Where available, HLA class I and class II types were obtained from metadata supplied by the sample provider rather than from assay-based typing. Sample metadata almost always included a de-identified subject ID, COVID-19 status, age in years and sex. Here is what the overall study found, with its caveats: The amount of clinical and demographic metadata varied by source and participant and was provided uncurated.

The V end gives up 3 bases and the J end 4 bases, leaving 6 bases in the junction not matched to a gene. From the cysteine through the phenylalanine, the CDR3 covers 16 amino acids. Only CDR3 DNA is held: 48 bases, read in frame from base 1. The germline V gene (reference sequence) specifies LGHDT as CDR1 and YNNKEL as CDR2. Only one count was recorded for this clone. What this receptor recognizes is not known. No much larger clone exists at a distance of one base, and base qualities are not known. TCRbeta CDR3 regions were amplified from genomic DNA using the immunoSEQ Assay, a bias-controlled multiplex PCR. The authors processed their data as follows. The number of nucleated cells in each sample was estimated by amplification of reference gene primers within the assay. To quantify the absolute abundance of each unique TCRbeta CDR3 rearrangement, sequence reads were collapsed and filtered. For each sample, productive Simpson clonality was calculated as the square root of Simpson's diversity index across productive rearrangements. Held by TCRdb, this immuneACCESS table contains in-frame sequences only and omits some clones. Under half of the omission traces to an unresolved V gene where checked; the cause of the rest is unknown. From that table come the V and J calls and clone size; the DNA was used to work out D and trimming. This sample lists about 90,000 clones; around four fifths were detected once. The ten largest clones add up to nearly 3.5% of the sample.

Collaborating institutions collected whole blood in K2EDTA tubes following their own protocols. For TCRbeta analysis, collaborators shipped samples in one of three forms: frozen whole blood, isolated PBMCs, or DNA extracted from either of those sample types. The sequence links TRBV3-1 (or the pseudogene TRBV3-2) to TRBJ1-1, and 12 junctional nucleotides match TRBD1. The sequenced material came from peripheral blood. The TCR sequence derives from a man in his fifties with acute or convalescent COVID-19. CDR3 loop: CASSQGQGAGTTEAFF. The base sequence is TGTGCCAGCAGCCAGGGACAGGGGGCCGGAACCACTGAAGCTTTCTTT.